This passage covers 16 T cell receptor beta chains from one sample sequenced in a study of breast tumors, draining lymph nodes, adjacent tissues. Axillary draining lymph nodes of breast cancer patients supplied the node samples. TCRdb re-analysed the multiplex PCR reads in MiXCR, keeping a single row per CDR3 protein. This sample yields some 230,000 distinct CDR3 sequences, of which nearly 35% are seen a single time; under 4.5% belongs to the top ten. The sequenced material came from axillary lymph node tissue. All receptors derive from a female donor with breast cancer. Some clones in this sample may be carry-over from other donors' samples.

This clonotype has a count of ten or more. This chain uses TRBV19 with TRBJ2-1; 9 bases match TRBD1. V lost 4 bases and J lost 6; bases outside the gene matches: 7. CDR1 LNHDA and CDR2 SQIVND come from the germline V gene (reference sequence). There are 15 residues in the CDR3. CDR3 nucleotide sequence: TGTGCCAGTAGTACGGGACAGGGACAGACCAATGAGCAGTTCTTC. It codes for CASSTGQGQTNEQFF.

As concerns this clonotype: A much larger clone lies one base from this, so it may be a read error. The V and J genes are TRBV6-6 and TRBJ2-7; D may be TRBD2 (5 bases). The CDR3 covers 13 residues. Trimming took off 4 bases at V and 6 bases at J, with 13 bases between the two ends. CDR1 is MNHNY, CDR2 SVGAGI, per germline (reference sequence). Here the CDR3 reads CASSSSPLVEQYF. CDR3 bases: TGTGCCAGCAGTTCCTCCCCACTAGTCGAGCAGTACTTC.

This clonotype was detected many times. The chain employs TRBV9 and TRBJ2-1, with D maybe TRBD2 (6 bases). V was cut by 0 bases and J by 0 bases, with 10 bases left in between. This CDR3 is built from 16 residues. Germline values: CDR1 SGDLS, CDR2 YYNGEE. The CDR3, as DNA: TGTGCCAGCAGCGTAGCGGGGGTGGGCTCCTACAATGAGCAGTTCTTC. Its protein product is CASSVAGVGSYNEQFF. Variable domain in full (rest from reference TRBV9 and TRBJ2-1): DSGVTQTPKHLITATGQRVTLRCSPRSGDLSVYWYQQSLDQGLQFLIQYYNGEERAKGNILERFSAQQFPDLHSELNLSSLELGDSALYFCASSVAGVGSYNEQFFGPGTRLTVL.

This clonotype was observed at least ten times. The V gene is TRBV14, the J gene TRBJ1-2; 7 nucleotides line up with TRBD1. The length of the CDR3 is 15 residues. Losses at the gene ends were 4 bases for V and 2 bases for J; bases not matched to a gene: 7. Germline CDR1 reads SGHDN; CDR2 reads FVKESK. DNA for the CDR3: TGTGCCAGCAGCCCACAGGGGAGTGGGAACTATGGCTACACCTTC. Its protein product is CASSPQGSGNYGYTF.

This clonotype occurred many times. The CDR3 is CAAWGLASTGEQYF. The CDR3 bases are TGTGCCGCGTGGGGACTAGCGAGCACCGGCGAGCAGTACTTC. The chain links TRBV6-5 to TRBJ2-7, with 10 bases lining up with TRBD2. The CDR3 length is 14 residues. Trimming removed 11 bases from V and 6 bases from J; junction bases left unmatched: 13. Per germline, CDR1 MNHEY and CDR2 SVGAGI.

This clonotype was seen at least ten times. This sequence joins TRBV20-1 and TRBJ2-3, with TRBD2 matching 8 bases. This CDR3 is built from 14 residues. Germline V gene data show CDR1 as DFQATT and CDR2 as SNEGSKA (reference sequence). Losses at the gene ends were 3 bases for V and 6 bases for J; bases not matched to a gene: 8. In nucleotides, the CDR3 is TGCAGTGCTAGGGGACTAGACATCTTGGATACGCAGTATTTT. Residues: CSARGLDILDTQYF.

This clonotype was counted ten times or more. This sequence joins TRBV20-1 and TRBJ2-3, with 8 positions matching TRBD1. V was pared by 6 bases and J by 2 bases, with 7 bases of the junction left unmatched. This CDR3 contains 14 residues. Germline values: CDR1 DFQATT, CDR2 SNEGSKA (reference sequence). The DNA for the CDR3 is TGCAGTGCCCCCAGGGGGCGTCCCACAGATACGCAGTATTTT. The encoded protein is CSAPRGRPTDTQYF.

This clonotype was counted many times. The chain combines TRBV24-1 with TRBJ2-4; D might be TRBD2 (6 bases). Germline V gene data show CDR1 as KGHDR and CDR2 as SFDVKD. Between the trimmed V and J ends, which lost 2 bases and 6 bases, there was a span of 13 bases. The CDR3 runs 15 residues. This CDR3 reads CATSDSGDGGNIQYF. Written as DNA, the CDR3 is TGTGCCACCAGTGATTCGGGAGACGGAGGAAACATTCAGTACTTC.

This clonotype was observed at least ten times. The chain has TRBV10-3 and TRBJ2-2; D not resolved. Germline CDR1 is ENHRY and CDR2 is SYGVKD. Trimming took 3 bases from V and 3 from J, leaving 8 bases between them. This CDR3 spans 14 amino acids. CDR3: CAISDRADTGELFF. The CDR3 region has the DNA TGTGCCATCAGTGATCGAGCCGACACCGGGGAGCTGTTTTTT.

In its sample, this clonotype was seen many times. V and J are TRBV20-1 and TRBJ2-5, with 11 nucleotides matching TRBD2. Germline assignment: CDR1 DFQATT and CDR2 SNEGSKA (reference sequence). The CDR3 length is 14 residues. V lost 5 bases and J lost 4; bases outside the gene matches: 6. CDR3 protein: CSADPSGRRETQYF. The CDR3 nucleotides read TGCAGTGCTGATCCTAGCGGGAGGCGAGAGACCCAGTACTTC.

The table lists this clonotype with many counts. The chain links TRBV19 to TRBJ2-1; TRBD2 might be the D (6 bases). Germline CDR1 LNHDA, CDR2 SQIVND (reference sequence). The CDR3 has 15 amino acids. V lost 2 bases to trimming and J lost 9 bases, with 17 bases between them. For the CDR3, the DNA is TGTGCCAGTAGTATACGAACTAGCCCATTGGCTGAGCAGTTCTTC. It translates to CASSIRTSPLAEQFF.

This clonotype was seen many times. J is TRBJ2-1 and V is TRBV2; TRBD2 aligns across 14 bases. The germline gives CDR1 SNHLY, CDR2 FYNNEI. This CDR3 spans 14 amino acids. V shed 8 bases and J 9 bases; nucleotides not matched to a gene: 6. The CDR3 loop reads CASAGTSGSGEQFF. The CDR3 region has the DNA TGTGCCAGCGCCGGGACTAGCGGGAGTGGTGAGCAGTTCTTC. Drawing the rest from reference TRBV2 and TRBJ2-1, the complete variable domain is EPEVTQTPSHQVTQMGQEVILRCVPISNHLYFYWYRQILGQKVEFLVSFYNNEISEKSEIFDDQFSVERPDGSNFTLKIRSTKLEDSAMYFCASAGTSGSGEQFFGPGTRLTVL.

The V and J genes are TRBV3-1 and TRBJ1-5, with 7 bases aligning to TRBD1. The CDR3 totals 14 residues. V lost 1 base and J lost 11; bases outside the gene matches: 8. The germline CDR1 and CDR2 sequences are LGHDT and YNNKEL (reference sequence). This chain's CDR3 is CASSQGDSQETQHF. CDR3 sequence (DNA): TGTGCCAGCAGCCAAGGGGACAGTCAAGAGACCCAGCATTTT.

The table lists this clonotype with a few counts. The gene calls are TRBV20-1 and TRBJ1-1; tentatively, D is TRBD1 (5 bases). CDR1 and CDR2 (germline): DFQATT, SNEGSKA (reference sequence). This CDR3 spans 13 amino acids. V gave up 0 bases and J gave up 1 base, with 6 bases separating them. The CDR3: CSARDGGNTEAFF. CDR3 DNA sequence: TGCAGTGCTAGAGATGGGGGGAACACTGAAGCTTTCTTT.

This clonotype has a count of ten or more. The chain links TRBV5-1 to TRBJ2-7, with 9 bases fitting TRBD1. The CDR3 totals 14 residues. The V gene end was trimmed by 1 base and the J gene end by 3 bases; junction bases not matched to a gene: 2. Looked up from germline, CDR1 is SGHRS and CDR2 is YFSETQ. The CDR3 loop is CASSLRDRDYEQYF. The DNA for the CDR3 is TGCGCCAGCAGCTTGAGGGACAGGGACTACGAGCAGTACTTC.

The V call is TRBV24-1, the J call TRBJ2-5; 11 nucleotides line up with TRBD1. J gave up 3 bases and V 5 bases, and 4 bases lay outside the gene matches. The germline gives CDR1 KGHDR, CDR2 SFDVKD. The CDR3 runs to 15 residues. As DNA, the CDR3 is TGTGCCACCAGTGCCGGGACAGGGGGGGAAGAGACCCAGTACTTC. Protein: CATSAGTGGEETQYF.